This TCR beta chain was identified during a study of control samples from healthy donors and cancer patients. This table comes from immunoSEQ multiplex PCR, and its TCRdb copy is limited to in-frame clones, with some not included. Of approximately 150,000 clones in the sample, approximately 92% are singletons; the top ten hold roughly 2.1%. This CDR3 spans 12 amino acids. This TCR came from a woman aged 40-49 years in good health. The genes are TRBV21-1 and TRBJ2-2; the table's D gene call, TRBD1, was not cross checked with the DNA. TRBV21-1 is assigned pseudogene status. What was sequenced was blood. DNA for the CDR3: TGTGCCAGGGACAGGGGAACCGGGGAGCTGTTTTTT. It specifies CARDRGTGELFF.